This T cell receptor beta chain appears in the sequencing data of a study of shared clonotypes between healthy human individuals. In germline, CDR1 is MDHEN, CDR2 SYDVKM. Trimming left V 0 bases short and J 2 bases short, with 10 bases between. CDR3 length equals 15 residues. Cells designated naive CD8 were CD45RO-negative and were positively selected for CCR7, with terminally differentiated effector memory CD45RA+ cells excluded. Using immunoSEQ multiplex PCR, the repertoire was profiled, and TCRdb retains in-frame clones only, with some absent. Here the sample spans more than 2 million clones, around 96% being singletons.

Sequencing input: naive CD8+ T cells sorted from blood. This TCR derives from a man younger than 35 in good health. This chain uses TRBV28 with TRBJ1-1; D call uncertain. The CDR3 reads CASSLWEYGNTEAFF. The CDR3 DNA sequence: TGTGCCAGCAGTTTATGGGAGTACGGAAACACTGAAGCTTTCTTT.